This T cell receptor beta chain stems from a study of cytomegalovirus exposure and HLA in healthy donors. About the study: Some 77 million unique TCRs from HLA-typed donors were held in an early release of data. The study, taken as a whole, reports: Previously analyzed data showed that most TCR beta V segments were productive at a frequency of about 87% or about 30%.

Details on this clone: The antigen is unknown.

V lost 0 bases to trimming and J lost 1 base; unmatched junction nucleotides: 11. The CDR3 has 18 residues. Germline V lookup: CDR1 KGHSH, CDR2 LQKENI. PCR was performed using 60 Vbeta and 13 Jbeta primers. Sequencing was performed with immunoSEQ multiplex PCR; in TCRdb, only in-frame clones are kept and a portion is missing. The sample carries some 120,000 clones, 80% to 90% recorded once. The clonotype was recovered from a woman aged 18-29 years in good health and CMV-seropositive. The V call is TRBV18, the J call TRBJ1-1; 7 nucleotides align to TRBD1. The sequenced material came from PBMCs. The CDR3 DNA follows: TGTGCCAGCTCACCACCGGGAGGCAGGGGGTCAAAGAACACTGAAGCTTTCTTT. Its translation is CASSPPGGRGSKNTEAFF.